The TCR beta chain described here comes from a study of blood T cell repertoires in COVID-19. As for the study in general: Acute and convalescent COVID-19 specimens originated in the United States, Italy and Spain. From T cells, B-cell-depleted T cells, or PBMCs came the material, which was cDNA or gDNA.

Original processing notes: Amplification with reference gene primers provided the estimates of nucleated cell counts. The repertoire was sequenced with immunoSEQ multiplex PCR; TCRdb's copy has only in-frame clones and lacks some. That table furnishes V, J and clone size, whereas the DNA furnished D and trimming. The repertoire holds around 72,000 clones, with less than 90% as singletons. This CDR3 region has 18 residues. V gave up 2 bases and J gave up 2 bases; unmatched junction bases: 9. Germline-derived CDR1 and CDR2 are LGHDT and YNNKEL (reference sequence). The TCR comes from a woman of 80 years or more with acute or convalescent COVID-19. Sequencing used peripheral blood. The V call is TRBV3-1 (or the pseudogene TRBV3-2), the J call TRBJ1-3; 10 nucleotides agree with TRBD1. The CDR3 reads CASSQTSGTGAPGNTIYF. The CDR3 nucleotides read TGTGCCAGCAGCCAAACTTCCGGGACAGGGGCTCCTGGAAACACCATATATTTT.